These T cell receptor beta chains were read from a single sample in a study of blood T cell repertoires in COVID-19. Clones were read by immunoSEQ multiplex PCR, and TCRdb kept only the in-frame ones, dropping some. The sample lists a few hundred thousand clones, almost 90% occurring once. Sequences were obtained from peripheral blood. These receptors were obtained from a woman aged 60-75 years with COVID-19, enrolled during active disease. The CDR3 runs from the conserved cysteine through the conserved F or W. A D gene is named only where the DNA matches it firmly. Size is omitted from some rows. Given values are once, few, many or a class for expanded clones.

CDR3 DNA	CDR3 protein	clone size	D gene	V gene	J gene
TGTGCCAGCAGCTTGGATCAAGCGCGTGAAAAACTGTTTTTT	CASSLDQAREKLFF	NA	NA	TRBV7-9	TRBJ1-4
TGTGCCAGCAGCGAGGACAGGGGAGGTCAGCCCCAGCATTTT	CASSEDRGGQPQHF	NA	TRBD1	TRBV2	TRBJ1-5
TGTGCCAGCAGCTCGGGGACAGCCAATACTGAGCAGTACTTC	CASSSGTANTEQYF	NA	TRBD1	TRBV13	TRBJ2-7
TGTGCCAGCAGCCGGACAGGAGACCAAGAGACCCAGTACTTC	CASSRTGDQETQYF	NA	TRBD1	TRBV27	TRBJ2-5
TGTGCCAGAAGATTCTACAGGCGAGATCACGGGGAGCTGTTTTTT	CARRFYRRDHGELFF	once	NA	TRBV19	TRBJ2-2
TGTGCCAGCAGCGCCTTTTCAGGTTTCTATGGCTACACCTTC	CASSAFSGFYGYTF	NA	NA	TRBV13	TRBJ1-2
TGCGCCAGCAGCCAACGGGGATGGGGTGAATCACCCCTCCACTTT	CASSQRGWGESPLHF	once	NA	TRBV5-1	TRBJ1-6
TGCGCCAGCTCGACGGGCTACGAGCAGTACTTC	CASSTGYEQYF	few	NA	TRBV5-1	TRBJ2-7
TGCGCCAGCAGCACCGGACAGGGGAACTATGGCTACACCTTC	CASSTGQGNYGYTF	NA	TRBD1	TRBV5-1	TRBJ1-2
TGCGCCAGCAGAACCGCAGGGGTCACTGAAGCTTTCTTT	CASRTAGVTEAFF	once	NA	TRBV10-2	TRBJ1-1
TGTGCCAGCAGTTACGCAGGGCACTATGGCTACACCTTC	CASSYAGHYGYTF	NA	NA	TRBV6-5	TRBJ1-2
TGTGCCAGCAGTGAACGGGCAAACGGACGGACCAGCGGACTATGGGTCTATGGCTACACCTTC	CASSERANGRTSGLWVYGYTF	NA	NA	TRBV6-1	TRBJ1-2
TGTGCCAGTAGTATAGGCCCCCGAGTCGGGCAGCCCCAGCATTTT	CASSIGPRVGQPQHF	NA	NA	TRBV19	TRBJ1-5